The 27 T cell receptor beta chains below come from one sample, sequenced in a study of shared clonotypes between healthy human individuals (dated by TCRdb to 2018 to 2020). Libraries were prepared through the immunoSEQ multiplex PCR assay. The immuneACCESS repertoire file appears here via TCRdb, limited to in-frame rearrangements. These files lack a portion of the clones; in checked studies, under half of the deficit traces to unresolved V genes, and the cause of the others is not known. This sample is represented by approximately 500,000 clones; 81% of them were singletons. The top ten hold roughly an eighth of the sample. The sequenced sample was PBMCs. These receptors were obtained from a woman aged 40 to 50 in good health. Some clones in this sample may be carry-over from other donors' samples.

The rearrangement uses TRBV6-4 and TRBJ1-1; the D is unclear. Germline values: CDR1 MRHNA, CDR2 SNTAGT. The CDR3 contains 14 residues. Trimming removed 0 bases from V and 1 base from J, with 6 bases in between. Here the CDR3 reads CASSDSIRNTEAFF. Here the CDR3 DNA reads TGTGCCAGCAGTGACTCGATCCGGAACACTGAAGCTTTCTTT.

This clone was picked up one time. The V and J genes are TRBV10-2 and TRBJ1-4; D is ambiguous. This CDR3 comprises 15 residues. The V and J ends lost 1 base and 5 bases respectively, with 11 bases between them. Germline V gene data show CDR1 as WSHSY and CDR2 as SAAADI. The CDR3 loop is CASSEFVFLNEKLFF. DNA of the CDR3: TGCGCCAGCAGTGAGTTTGTGTTCCTGAATGAAAAACTGTTTTTT.

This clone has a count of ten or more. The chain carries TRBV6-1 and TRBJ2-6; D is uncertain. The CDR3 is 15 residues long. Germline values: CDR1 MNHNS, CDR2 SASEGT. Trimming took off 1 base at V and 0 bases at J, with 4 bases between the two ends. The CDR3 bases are TGTGCCAGCAGTGAAGTGTACTCTGGGGCCAACGTCCTGACTTTC. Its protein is CASSEVYSGANVLTF.

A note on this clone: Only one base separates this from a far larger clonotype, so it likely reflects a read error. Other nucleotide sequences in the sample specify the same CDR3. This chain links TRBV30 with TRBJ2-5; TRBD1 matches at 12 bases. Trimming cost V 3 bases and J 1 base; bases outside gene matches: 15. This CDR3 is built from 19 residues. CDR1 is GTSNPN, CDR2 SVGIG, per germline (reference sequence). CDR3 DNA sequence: TGTGCCTGGAGCGTACTGAAAAAGGGACAGGGGGCGGGCCAAGAGACCCAGTACTTC. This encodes CAWSVLKKGQGAGQETQYF.

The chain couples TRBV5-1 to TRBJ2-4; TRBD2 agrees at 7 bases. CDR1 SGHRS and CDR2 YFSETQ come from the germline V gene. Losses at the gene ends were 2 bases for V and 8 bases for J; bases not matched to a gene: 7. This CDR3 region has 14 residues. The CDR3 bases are TGCGCCAGCAGCTTCGAACGGAGCGGGGACATTCAGTACTTC. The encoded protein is CASSFERSGDIQYF.

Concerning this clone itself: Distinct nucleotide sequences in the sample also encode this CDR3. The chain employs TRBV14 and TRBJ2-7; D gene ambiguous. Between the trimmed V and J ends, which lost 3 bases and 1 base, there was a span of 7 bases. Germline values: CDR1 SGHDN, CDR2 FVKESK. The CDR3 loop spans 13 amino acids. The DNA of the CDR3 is TGTGCCAGCAGCCAGGGGAATTCCTACGAGCAGTACTTC. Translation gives CASSQGNSYEQYF.

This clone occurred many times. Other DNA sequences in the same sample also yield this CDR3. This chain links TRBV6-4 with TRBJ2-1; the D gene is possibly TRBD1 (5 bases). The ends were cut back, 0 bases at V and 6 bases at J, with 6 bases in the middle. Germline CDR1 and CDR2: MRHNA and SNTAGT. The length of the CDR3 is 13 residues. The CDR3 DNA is TGTGCCAGCAGTGACTCAGGGGTCAATGAGCAGTTCTTC. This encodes CASSDSGVNEQFF.

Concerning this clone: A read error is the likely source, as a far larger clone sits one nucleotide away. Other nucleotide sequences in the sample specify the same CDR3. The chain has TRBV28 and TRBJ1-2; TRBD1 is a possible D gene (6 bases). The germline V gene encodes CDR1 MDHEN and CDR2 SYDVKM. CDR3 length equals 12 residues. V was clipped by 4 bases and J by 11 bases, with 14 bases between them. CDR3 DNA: TGTGCCAGCAGTTCACAGGGATCTGGTTACACCTTC. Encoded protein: CASSSQGSGYTF.

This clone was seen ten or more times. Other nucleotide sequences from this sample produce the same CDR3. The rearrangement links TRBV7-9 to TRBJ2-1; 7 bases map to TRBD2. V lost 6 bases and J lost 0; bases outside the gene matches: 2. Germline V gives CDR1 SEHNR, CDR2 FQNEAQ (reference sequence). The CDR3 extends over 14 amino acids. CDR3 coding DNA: TGTGCCAGCAGGGGGGGGAGCTCCTACAATGAGCAGTTCTTC. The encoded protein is CASRGGSSYNEQFF.

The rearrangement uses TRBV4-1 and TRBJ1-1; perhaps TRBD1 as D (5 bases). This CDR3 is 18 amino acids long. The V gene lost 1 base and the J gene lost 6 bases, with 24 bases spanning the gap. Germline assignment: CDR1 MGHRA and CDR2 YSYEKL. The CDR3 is CASSQVGLRGARHPEAFF. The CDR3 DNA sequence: TGCGCCAGCAGCCAAGTGGGGCTCCGGGGCGCAAGGCATCCTGAAGCTTTCTTT.

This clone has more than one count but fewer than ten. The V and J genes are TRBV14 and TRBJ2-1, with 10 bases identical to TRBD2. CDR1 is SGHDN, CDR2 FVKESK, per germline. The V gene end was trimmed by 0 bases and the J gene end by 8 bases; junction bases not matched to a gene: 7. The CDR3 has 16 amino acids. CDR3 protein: CASSQDWGLAMDEQFF. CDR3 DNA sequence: TGTGCCAGCAGCCAAGATTGGGGACTAGCGATGGATGAGCAGTTCTTC.

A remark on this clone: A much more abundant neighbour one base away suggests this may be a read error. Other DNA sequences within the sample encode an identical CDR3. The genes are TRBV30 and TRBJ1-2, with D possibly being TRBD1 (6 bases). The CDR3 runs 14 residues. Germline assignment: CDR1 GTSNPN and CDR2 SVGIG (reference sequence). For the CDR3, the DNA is TGTGCATGGACTCCCTCTGAGACAGGCTATGGCTACACCTTC. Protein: CAWTPSETGYGYTF.

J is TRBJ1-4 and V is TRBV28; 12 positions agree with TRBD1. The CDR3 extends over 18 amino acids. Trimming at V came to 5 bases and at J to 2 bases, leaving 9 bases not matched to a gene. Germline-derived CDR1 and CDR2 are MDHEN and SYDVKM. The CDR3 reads CASSAPGQGAPTNEKLFF. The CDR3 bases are TGTGCCAGCAGTGCGCCGGGACAGGGGGCGCCGACTAATGAAAAACTGTTTTTT.

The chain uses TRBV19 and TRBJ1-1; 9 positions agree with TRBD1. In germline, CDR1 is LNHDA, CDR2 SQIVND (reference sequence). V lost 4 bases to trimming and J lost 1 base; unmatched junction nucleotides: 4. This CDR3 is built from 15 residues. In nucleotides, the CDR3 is TGTGCCAGTAGTAACTCGGGACAGGGGAACACTGAAGCTTTCTTT. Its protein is CASSNSGQGNTEAFF.

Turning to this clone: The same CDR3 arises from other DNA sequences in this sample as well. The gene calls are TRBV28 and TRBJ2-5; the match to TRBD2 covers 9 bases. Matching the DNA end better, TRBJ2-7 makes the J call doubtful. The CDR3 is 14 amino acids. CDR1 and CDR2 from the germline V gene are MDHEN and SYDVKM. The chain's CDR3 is CASSLREGAYEQYF. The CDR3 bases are TGTGCCAGCAGTTTGCGGGAGGGAGCCTACGAGCAGTACTTC.

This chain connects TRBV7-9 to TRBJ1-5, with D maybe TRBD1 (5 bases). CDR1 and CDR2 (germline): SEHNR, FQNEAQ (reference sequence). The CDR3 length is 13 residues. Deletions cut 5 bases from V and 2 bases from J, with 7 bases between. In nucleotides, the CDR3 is TGTGCCAGCAGCCCGACAGGCAATCAGCCCCAGCATTTT. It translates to CASSPTGNQPQHF.

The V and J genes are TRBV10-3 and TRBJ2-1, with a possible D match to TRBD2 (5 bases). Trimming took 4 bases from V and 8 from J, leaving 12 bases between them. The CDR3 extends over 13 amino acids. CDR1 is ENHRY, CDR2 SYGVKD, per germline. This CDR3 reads CAISAPTRDEQFF. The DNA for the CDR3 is TGTGCCATCAGTGCCCCTACTAGGGATGAGCAGTTCTTC.

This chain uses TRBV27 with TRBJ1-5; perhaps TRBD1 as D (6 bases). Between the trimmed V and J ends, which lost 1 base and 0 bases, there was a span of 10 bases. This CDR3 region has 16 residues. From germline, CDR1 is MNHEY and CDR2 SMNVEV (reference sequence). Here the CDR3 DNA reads TGTGCCAGCAGTTTATGGGGGGCAGGTAGCAATCAGCCCCAGCATTTT. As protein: CASSLWGAGSNQPQHF.

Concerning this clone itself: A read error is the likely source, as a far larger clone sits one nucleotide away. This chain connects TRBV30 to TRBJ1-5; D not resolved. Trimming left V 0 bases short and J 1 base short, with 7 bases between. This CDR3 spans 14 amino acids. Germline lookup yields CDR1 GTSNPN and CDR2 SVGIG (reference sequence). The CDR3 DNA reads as TGTGCCTGGAGTGTTCCGGCAAGCAATCAGCCCCAGCATTTT. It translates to CAWSVPASNQPQHF.

CDR3 protein: CASRPGLDYEQYF. Here the CDR3 DNA reads TGTGCCAGCAGACCGGGACTAGACTACGAGCAGTACTTC. The gene calls are TRBV5-4 and TRBJ2-7, with 8 bases identical to TRBD2. This CDR3 has 13 residues. The germline V gene encodes CDR1 SGHNT and CDR2 YYREEE (reference sequence). The J segment lost 3 bases and the V segment lost 5 bases, leaving 4 bases of the junction unmatched.

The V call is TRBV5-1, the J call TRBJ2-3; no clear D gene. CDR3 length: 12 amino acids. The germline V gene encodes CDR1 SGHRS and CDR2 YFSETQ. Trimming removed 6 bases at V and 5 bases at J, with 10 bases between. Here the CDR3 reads CASIGQGDTQYF. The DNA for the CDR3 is TGCGCCAGCATCGGGCAAGGAGATACGCAGTATTTT.

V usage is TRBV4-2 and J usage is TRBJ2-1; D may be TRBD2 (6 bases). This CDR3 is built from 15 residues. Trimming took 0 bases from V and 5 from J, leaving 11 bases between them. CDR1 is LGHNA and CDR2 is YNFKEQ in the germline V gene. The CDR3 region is CASSQEAGRHNEQFF. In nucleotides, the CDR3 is TGTGCCAGCAGCCAAGAGGCGGGGCGGCACAATGAGCAGTTCTTC.

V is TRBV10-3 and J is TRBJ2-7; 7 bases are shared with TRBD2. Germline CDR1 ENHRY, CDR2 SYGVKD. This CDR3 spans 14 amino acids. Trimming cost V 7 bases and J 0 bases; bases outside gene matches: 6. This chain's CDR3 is CAITAGADSYEQYF. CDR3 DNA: TGTGCCATCACCGCGGGAGCCGACTCCTACGAGCAGTACTTC.

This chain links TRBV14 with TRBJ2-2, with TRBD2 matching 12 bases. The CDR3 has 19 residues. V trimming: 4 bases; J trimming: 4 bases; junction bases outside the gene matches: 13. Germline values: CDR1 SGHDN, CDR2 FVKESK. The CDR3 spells CASSPRLAGGLYSTGELFF. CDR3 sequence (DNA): TGTGCCAGCAGCCCCCGGCTAGCGGGAGGGTTGTATAGCACCGGGGAGCTGTTTTTT.

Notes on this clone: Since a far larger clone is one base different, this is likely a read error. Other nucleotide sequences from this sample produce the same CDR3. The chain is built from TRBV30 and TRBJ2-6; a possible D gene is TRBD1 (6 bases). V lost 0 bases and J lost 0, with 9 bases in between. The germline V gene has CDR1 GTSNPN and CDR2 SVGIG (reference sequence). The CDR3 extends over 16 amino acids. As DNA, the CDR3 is TGTGCCTGGAGTGTTACAGGGTTCTCTGGGGCCAACGTCCTGACTTTC. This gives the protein CAWSVTGFSGANVLTF. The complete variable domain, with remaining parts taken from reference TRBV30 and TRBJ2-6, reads SQTIHQWPATLVQPVGSPLSLECTVEGTSNPNLYWYRQAAGRGLQLLFYSVGIGQISSEVPQNLSASRPQDRQFILSSKKLLLSDSGFYLCAWSVTGFSGANVLTFGAGSRLTVL.

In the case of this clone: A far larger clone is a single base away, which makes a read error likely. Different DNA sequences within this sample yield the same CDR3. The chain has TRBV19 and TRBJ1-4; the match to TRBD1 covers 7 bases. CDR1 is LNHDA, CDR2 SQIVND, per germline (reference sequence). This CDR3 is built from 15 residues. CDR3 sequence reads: CASSTGEEGYEKLFF. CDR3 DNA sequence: TGTGCCAGTAGCACAGGGGAGGAGGGATACGAAAAACTGTTTTTC.

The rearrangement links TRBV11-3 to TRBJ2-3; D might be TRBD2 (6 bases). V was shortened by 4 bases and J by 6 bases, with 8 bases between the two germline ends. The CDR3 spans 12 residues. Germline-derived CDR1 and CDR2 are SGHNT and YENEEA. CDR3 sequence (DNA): TGTGCCAGCAGCTGGGACTCCGATACGCAGTATTTT. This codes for CASSWDSDTQYF.